The 20 T cell receptor beta chains below were found in one sample sequenced in a study of T cell responses to AZD1222 COVID-19 vaccine. Generated by immunoSEQ multiplex PCR, the TCRdb table keeps only in-frame clones and is missing some. The data hold approximately 200,000 clones, with 85% to 90% observed a single time. This sample comprised peripheral blood, obtained on day 0 of AZD1222 vaccination. The receptors originated from an adult in good health.

V and J are TRBV3-1 (or the pseudogene TRBV3-2) and TRBJ1-2, with 9 bases aligning to TRBD1. Trimming took 2 bases from V and 7 from J; bases not matched to a gene: 2. Germline CDR1 is LGHDT and CDR2 is YNNKEL (reference sequence). The length of the CDR3 is 13 residues. The CDR3 protein is CASSQRQGVGYTF. The CDR3 bases are TGTGCCAGCAGCCAACGACAGGGGGTTGGCTACACCTTC.

The chain uses TRBV6-2 or TRBV6-3 and TRBJ2-7, with TRBD1 matching 10 bases. In germline, CDR1 is MNHEY, CDR2 SVGEGT. V was pared by 4 bases and J by 6 bases, with 9 bases of the junction left unmatched. The CDR3 runs to 15 residues. CDR3 loop: CASSWPGTGAPEQYF. CDR3 coding DNA: TGTGCCAGCAGTTGGCCCGGGACAGGGGCGCCCGAGCAGTACTTC.

This clone was counted only a few times. The J gene is TRBJ1-2, the V gene TRBV3-1 (or the pseudogene TRBV3-2), with D perhaps matching TRBD1 (6 bases). V lost 7 bases and J lost 8, with 17 bases in between. Germline assignment: CDR1 LGHDT and CDR2 YNNKEL (reference sequence). The CDR3 runs 13 residues. The CDR3 nucleotides are TGTGCCAGCACAGGCAGGGGTTCGGGAGGCTACACCTTC. It is translated as CASTGRGSGGYTF.

The chain joins TRBV14 to TRBJ1-1; possible D gene TRBD1, 5 bases. This CDR3 is 15 amino acids long. V dropped 1 base and J dropped 7 bases, with 16 bases sitting between them. CDR1 and CDR2 (germline): SGHDN, FVKESK. This CDR3 reads CASSQGPGRPVEAFF. CDR3 sequence (DNA): TGTGCCAGCAGCCAAGGCCCGGGACGCCCGGTTGAAGCTTTCTTT.

This clone is a singleton in its sample. V usage is TRBV28 and J usage is TRBJ1-2; 7 nucleotides line up with TRBD1. The CDR3 is 14 residues long. Looked up from germline, CDR1 is MDHEN and CDR2 is SYDVKM. The junction had 5 bases not matched to a gene; V was cut back by 3 bases and J by 4 bases. The chain's CDR3 is CASSFHGTAYGYTF. The CDR3 nucleotides are TGTGCCAGCAGTTTTCACGGGACAGCCTATGGCTACACCTTC.

This clone has only a few counts. The chain joins TRBV7-9 to TRBJ2-1; D unresolved. CDR3 length: 13 amino acids. In germline, CDR1 is SEHNR, CDR2 FQNEAQ (reference sequence). V was trimmed by 5 bases and J by 8 bases, leaving 13 bases between them. The CDR3 sequence: CASSVALADEQFF. DNA for the CDR3: TGTGCCAGCAGCGTGGCCCTCGCCGATGAGCAGTTCTTC.

The chain recombines TRBV3-1 (or the pseudogene TRBV3-2) with TRBJ2-2; D unresolved. Germline loops: CDR1 LGHDT, CDR2 YNNKEL (reference sequence). Trimming took 0 bases from V and 5 from J, leaving 16 bases between them. This CDR3 region has 17 residues. The CDR3 reads CASSQETMLVSTGELFF. As DNA, the CDR3 is TGTGCCAGCAGCCAAGAAACCATGCTAGTGTCAACCGGGGAGCTGTTTTTT.

The chain uses TRBV28 and TRBJ2-1, with TRBD2 identical over 12 bases. Germline V gene sequence: CDR1 MDHEN, CDR2 SYDVKM. The CDR3 spans 18 residues. V shed 5 bases, J shed 0 bases, and the junction held 8 bases outside the gene matches. CDR3 DNA: TGTGCCAGCAGTCTTGGACTAGCGGGGAGGAGCTCCTACAATGAGCAGTTCTTC. The encoded protein is CASSLGLAGRSSYNEQFF.

This chain joins TRBV6-4 and TRBJ2-2; D unresolved. Germline CDR1 MRHNA, CDR2 SNTAGT. Trimming pared 0 bases from V and 5 bases from J, leaving 7 bases between. The CDR3 is 14 amino acids. CDR3 loop: CASSDSAWTGELFF. Here the CDR3 DNA reads TGTGCCAGCAGTGACTCTGCATGGACCGGGGAGCTGTTTTTT.

This chain uses TRBV24-1 with TRBJ2-1; D tentatively reads TRBD1 or TRBD2 (6 bases each). Germline V gives CDR1 KGHDR, CDR2 SFDVKD. Trimming took 8 bases from V and 7 from J, leaving 14 bases between them. The CDR3 sequence is 13 residues long. In nucleotides, the CDR3 is TGTGCCACCATGGACAGTGGGGGGAATGAGCAGTTCTTC. Amino acid sequence: CATMDSGGNEQFF.

J is TRBJ1-5 and V is TRBV18; a weak D match, TRBD1 (6 bases). Germline assignment: CDR1 KGHSH and CDR2 LQKENI. V lost 2 bases and J lost 5, with 7 bases in between. This CDR3 region has 13 residues. DNA for the CDR3: TGTGCCAGCTCACCAAGGGGGGATCAGCCCCAGCATTTT. Translating gives CASSPRGDQPQHF.

CDR3 amino acids: CASSLQSNYGYTF. DNA of the CDR3: TGTGCCAGCAGTCTACAGAGTAACTATGGCTACACCTTC. The V and J genes are TRBV6-5 and TRBJ1-2; D ambiguous. The germline V and J ends were trimmed by 5 bases and 1 base, with 8 bases remaining between them. This CDR3 comprises 13 residues. Germline CDR1 is MNHEY and CDR2 is SVGAGI.

In its sample, this clone was seen a few times. The chain recombines TRBV19 with TRBJ2-3; D is unclear. V gave up 4 bases and J gave up 5 bases, with 7 bases separating them. Germline V lookup: CDR1 LNHDA, CDR2 SQIVND (reference sequence). CDR3 length: 12 residues. This chain's CDR3 is CASSSVLDTQYF. CDR3 nucleotides: TGTGCCAGTAGTAGCGTTCTAGATACGCAGTATTTT. The variable domain in full, completed from reference TRBV19 and TRBJ2-3, reads DGGITQSPKYLFRKEGQNVTLSCEQNLNHDAMYWYRQDPGQGLRLIYYSQIVNDFQKGDIAEGYSVSREKKESFPLTVTSAQKNPTAFYLCASSSVLDTQYFGPGTRLTVL.

This clone has only a few counts. The chain joins TRBV19 to TRBJ1-5; D is unclear. V dropped 6 bases and J dropped 0 bases, with 12 bases sitting between them. Germline CDR1 is LNHDA and CDR2 is SQIVND (reference sequence). The CDR3 runs to 15 residues. The CDR3 reads CASRGEQYSNQPQHF. DNA of the CDR3: TGTGCCAGTAGGGGTGAACAGTATAGCAATCAGCCCCAGCATTTT.

The chain couples TRBV29-1 to TRBJ2-7, with unresolved D. Deletions cut 6 bases from V and 2 bases from J, with 11 bases between. There are 12 residues in the CDR3. The germline V gene encodes CDR1 SQVTM and CDR2 ANQGSEA. The CDR3 DNA reads TGCAGCGTAGAGACCCTAACCTACGAGCAGTACTTC. It specifies CSVETLTYEQYF.

The chain couples TRBV5-1 to TRBJ2-5; TRBD2 matches 12 bases. Germline trimming cut 0 bases from V and 5 bases from J; bases unmatched to any gene: 8. In germline, CDR1 is SGHRS, CDR2 YFSETQ. This CDR3 spans 17 amino acids. This chain's CDR3 is CASSLGTLAGGRETQYF. CDR3 in DNA: TGCGCCAGCAGCTTGGGGACCCTAGCGGGGGGGCGCGAGACCCAGTACTTC.

The rearrangement links TRBV4-2 to TRBJ1-2; 8 bases align to TRBD1. CDR1 and CDR2 from the germline V gene are LGHNA and YNFKEQ. V dropped 1 base and J dropped 2; count of bases not matched to a gene: 9. The CDR3 spans 17 residues. This CDR3 reads CASSQAGTRTGNYGYTF. Written as DNA, the CDR3 is TGTGCCAGCAGCCAAGCCGGAACCAGGACAGGGAACTATGGCTACACCTTC.

The chain uses TRBV7-2 and TRBJ1-2; D is ambiguous. CDR3 length: 13 amino acids. Between the trimmed V and J ends, which lost 4 bases and 4 bases, there was a span of 10 bases. Looked up from germline, CDR1 is SGHTA and CDR2 is FQGNSA. The CDR3 here is CASSYDRVYGYTF. The CDR3 DNA sequence: TGTGCCAGCAGCTACGACCGAGTCTATGGCTACACCTTC.

The chain combines TRBV30 with TRBJ1-2; D is ambiguous. The germline gives CDR1 GTSNPN, CDR2 SVGIG (reference sequence). The CDR3 contains 11 residues. V shed 4 bases and J shed 4 bases, with 7 bases lying between them. This CDR3 is CAWTRAYGYTF. DNA for the CDR3: TGTGCCTGGACAAGGGCCTATGGCTACACCTTC.

The chain couples TRBV7-8 to TRBJ1-4, with D uncertain. The germline gives CDR1 SGHVS, CDR2 FQNEAQ. V shed 3 bases and J shed 4 bases, with 6 bases lying between them. The length of the CDR3 is 13 residues. CDR3 sequence: CASSFGSNEKLFF. The CDR3 nucleotides are TGTGCCAGCAGCTTCGGGAGTAATGAAAAACTGTTTTTT.